The TCR beta chain described here comes from a study of beta chain features in type 1 diabetes. Study-wide findings and caveats: Type 1 diabetes patients showed a moderate but significant shortening of TCRB CDR3s in all four CD4+ subsets. Healthy donors had naive, central memory and Treg TCRB repertoires that appeared less similar than those seen among patients.

V was clipped by 4 bases and J by 6 bases; unmatched bases: 8. Germline V gene sequence: CDR1 MNHEY, CDR2 SVGAGI. CDR3 length: 14 residues. Every sorted population was more than 98% pure. A word on this clone: Its antigen remains unidentified.

The study reverse transcribed the entire isolated RNA, so it sequenced expressed TCRB transcripts. The average output of naive, central memory and regulatory T cell samples was about 3.3 million reads. Assay used: immunoSEQ multiplex PCR; TCRdb lists only in-frame clones, some missing. The data hold 550,000 to 850,000 clones, with around 15% observed a single time. The receptor was isolated from a man aged 18 to 35 with type 1 diabetes. The sequenced sample was naive CD4+ T cells from blood. The V gene is TRBV6-5, the J gene TRBJ1-2; TRBD1 agrees at 7 bases. CDR3 amino acids: CASSFRQGHNGYTF. The CDR3 bases are TGTGCCAGCAGTTTTCGACAGGGCCACAATGGCTACACCTTC.